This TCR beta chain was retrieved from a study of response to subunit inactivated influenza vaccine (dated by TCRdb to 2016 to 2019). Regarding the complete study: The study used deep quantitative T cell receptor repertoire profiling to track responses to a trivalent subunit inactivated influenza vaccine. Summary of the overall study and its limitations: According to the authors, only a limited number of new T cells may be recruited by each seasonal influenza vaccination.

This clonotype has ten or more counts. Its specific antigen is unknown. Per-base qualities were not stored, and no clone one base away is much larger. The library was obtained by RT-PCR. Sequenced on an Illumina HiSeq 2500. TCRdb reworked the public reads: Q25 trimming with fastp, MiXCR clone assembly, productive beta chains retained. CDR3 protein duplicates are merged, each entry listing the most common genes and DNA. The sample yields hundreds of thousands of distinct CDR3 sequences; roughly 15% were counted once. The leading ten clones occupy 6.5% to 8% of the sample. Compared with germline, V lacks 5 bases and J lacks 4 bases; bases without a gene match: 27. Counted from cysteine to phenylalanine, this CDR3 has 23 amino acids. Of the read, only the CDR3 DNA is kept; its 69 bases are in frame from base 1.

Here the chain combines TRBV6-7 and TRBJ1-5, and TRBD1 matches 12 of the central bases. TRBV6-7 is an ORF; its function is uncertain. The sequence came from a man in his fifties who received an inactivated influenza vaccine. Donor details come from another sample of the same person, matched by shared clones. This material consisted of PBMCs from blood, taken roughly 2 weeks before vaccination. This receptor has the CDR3 CASSPRRGPGQGAFGSWNQPQHF. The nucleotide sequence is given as TGTGCCAGCAGTCCCCGGAGGGGCCCGGGACAGGGGGCGTTTGGGAGTTGGAATCAGCCCCAGCATTTT.